This is a list of T cell receptor beta chains from one sample in a study of post-analysis software for immune sequencing data. One entry per CDR3 protein results from TCRdb running MiXCR on the PCR reads. This repertoire shows fewer than 850,000 distinct CDR3 sequences, 25% to 30% found once; its top ten account for roughly 0.57%. Specimen: blood. The receptors shown here come from a girl between 10 and 17 years old with multiple sclerosis. CDR3s include the opening cysteine and the closing phenylalanine or tryptophan. The D gene is left open where the match is weak. Rows may omit the clone size; those that give it use once, few, many or a size class.

D,length,size,J,V,DNA,CDR3
-,14,few,TRBJ2-7,TRBV20-1,TGCAGTGCTAGAGCATTGGACACGTCCTACGAGCAGTACTTC,CSARALDTSYEQYF
-,16,many,TRBJ2-3,TRBV7-6,TGTGCCAGCAGCCTTGGGACCAGTAGGGATGCAGATACGCAGTATTTT,CASSLGTSRDADTQYF
-,15,few,TRBJ2-2,TRBV7-9,TGTGCCAGCAGCCCCCTACCTACGAACACCGGGGAGCTGTTTTTT,CASSPLPTNTGELFF
-,17,few,TRBJ2-2,TRBV5-1,TGCGCCAGCAGCTTGGAGCCCCAACAGGCGAACACCGGGGAGCTGTTTTTT,CASSLEPQQANTGELFF
-,15,many,TRBJ2-5,TRBV20-1,TGCAGTGCTAGAGCTGGCTACGGTTACCAAGAGACCCAGTACTTC,CSARAGYGYQETQYF
TRBD1,13,-,TRBJ2-1,TRBV6-1,TGTGCCAGCAGTGAAAACCCGACAGGGCCCCCGTTCTTC,CASSENPTGPPFF
-,11,few,TRBJ2-7,TRBV20-1,TGCAGAGGGGATTCCAATTACGAGCAGTACTTC,CRGDSNYEQYF
TRBD1,15,-,TRBJ2-1,TRBV7-2,TGTGCCAGCAGACTAACAGGGGGCAAGGACAATGAGCAGTTCTTC,CASRLTGGKDNEQFF
-,12,-,TRBJ2-2,TRBV18,TGTGCCAGCTCAACGGGTCAAGGGGAGCTGTTTTTT,CASSTGQGELFF
-,15,few,TRBJ1-1,TRBV12-3/TRBV12-4,TGTGCCAGCTCTAATGGACGGGTCATGAACACTGAAGCTTTCTTT,CASSNGRVMNTEAFF
-,11,few,TRBJ2-5,TRBV20-1,TGCAGCAAACAGTCCCAAGAGACCCAGTACTTC,CSKQSQETQYF
-,15,-,TRBJ2-5,TRBV6-6,TGTGCCAGCAACCTAGGTGCGGGGGCTGGGGAGACCCAGTACTTC,CASNLGAGAGETQYF